These T cell receptor beta chains were read from a single sample in a study of T-cell reconstitution after alpha-beta-depleted transplantation in children. TCRdb re-called the PCR reads with MiXCR, one entry per CDR3 protein. Here the sample spans tens of thousands of distinct CDR3 sequences, about 7% being singletons. Sequences were derived from peripheral blood, sampled 60 days after TCRalphabeta/CD19-depleted stem cell transplant. The receptors come from a child in the first two years of life who had a stem cell transplant for acute myeloid leukemia, so the T cells may come from the graft donor. CDR3s include the opening cysteine and the closing phenylalanine or tryptophan. The D gene is left open where the match is weak. Rows give clone size only sometimes, using once, few, many, or a class for an expanded clone.

>TRBJ2-7|.|many|TRBV7-8
TGTGCCAGCAGCTTTTTAGACGGGAGCTCCTACGAGCAGTACTTC
CASSFLDGSSYEQYF
>TRBJ1-1|.|.|TRBV21-1
TGTGCCGCCAGGGACTCGCTGACCGCTGAAGCTTTCTTT
CAARDSLTAEAFF
>TRBJ1-3|.|many|TRBV12-3/TRBV12-4
TGTGCCAGCAGTTTCCTTAGAAAGACCAGCTCTGGAAACACCATATATTTT
CASSFLRKTSSGNTIYF
>TRBJ2-1|.|few|TRBV2
TGTGCCTTCAGCACCACGACCTTTTGGCGGGCGACATACAATGAGCAGTTCTTC
CAFSTTTFWRATYNEQFF
>TRBJ2-7|TRBD1|many|TRBV5-1
TGCGCCAGCAGGCTAAATGGACAGGGCATTTACGAGCAGCACTTC
CASRLNGQGIYEQHF
>TRBJ2-3|TRBD2|many|TRBV27
TGTGCCAGCAGTTTCCTGACTAGCGGGAGGGCTGCAGATACGCAGTATTTT
CASSFLTSGRAADTQYF
>TRBJ2-2|TRBD2|many|TRBV28
TGTGCCAGCAGTTTCGATCCGGGACTAGCGGGAGGGTCGAACACCGGGGAGCTGTTTTTT
CASSFDPGLAGGSNTGELFF
>TRBJ2-1|TRBD2|medium-sized|TRBV5-1
TGCGCCAGCAGCTCGCAGGGCGGGAGTACGAATGAGCAGTTCTTC
CASSSQGGSTNEQFF
>TRBJ2-3|.|large|TRBV6-2/TRBV6-3
TGTGCCAGCAGTTACCCGGAAATAGGGAGGTATTTT
CASSYPEIGRYF
>TRBJ2-3|TRBD2|few|TRBV20-1
TGCAGTGCCAGAGGATATAGCGGGAGAACAGATACGCAGTATTTT
CSARGYSGRTDTQYF
>TRBJ1-2|.|many|TRBV28
TGTGCCAGCAGTTTGAGATACACGGCCTATGGCTACACCTTC
CASSLRYTAYGYTF
>TRBJ2-5|.|many|TRBV7-8
TGTGCCAGCAGCCTTTCGCAGGGGGGGGAAGAGACCCAGTACTTC
CASSLSQGGEETQYF
>TRBJ2-5|TRBD2|many|TRBV10-3
TGTGCCATCAGTGACCGAGGGACTAGCGGGGGCCAGACCCAGTACTTC
CAISDRGTSGGQTQYF
>TRBJ2-3|.|many|TRBV12-5
TGTGCTAGTGTTTCCCCAGGGCAAGATACGCAGTATTTT
CASVSPGQDTQYF
>TRBJ2-5|.|many|TRBV7-8
TGTGCCAGCAGCTTAGGACTAGAAGAGACCCAGTACTTC
CASSLGLEETQYF
>TRBJ2-6|TRBD2|many|TRBV23-1
TGCGCCAGCCTCCTAGAAGCGGGAGGCCTCTCTGGGGCCAACGTCCTGACTTTC
CASLLEAGGLSGANVLTF
>TRBJ2-7|TRBD1|many|TRBV3-1
TGTGCCAGCAGCCATCGACAGGGTAGGGATTGGAAGAGCTCCTACGAGCAGTACTTC
CASSHRQGRDWKSSYEQYF
>TRBJ2-3|.|few|TRBV4-2
TGTGCCAGCAGCCAAGAGGACAGCACAGATACGCAGTATTTT
CASSQEDSTDTQYF
>TRBJ1-4|.|.|TRBV5-1
TGCGCCAGCAGCTTCGCAGGGAGAGGAGAAAAACTGTTTTTT
CASSFAGRGEKLFF
>TRBJ2-3|.|many|TRBV9
TGTGCCAGCAGCGTAGTTGCCCGTGCCACAGATACGCAGTATTTT
CASSVVARATDTQYF
>TRBJ1-2|.|many|TRBV24-1
TGTGCCACCAGTGATCCCCTCAGACCTTCGACGGGTGGCTACACCTTC
CATSDPLRPSTGGYTF
>TRBJ1-1|.|many|TRBV4-3
TGCGCCAGCAGCCAATTTTCGGGGCAGGATGAAGCTTTCTTT
CASSQFSGQDEAFF
>TRBJ2-1|.|many|TRBV15
TGTGCCACCAGCAGCCTGCCGTACGCAGCAAACAATGAGCAGTTCTTC
CATSSLPYAANNEQFF
>TRBJ2-1|TRBD2|many|TRBV7-6
TGTGCCAGCAGAGAAGCGGGAGGGCCTAGGGGTGAGCAGTTCTTC
CASREAGGPRGEQFF
>TRBJ1-2|TRBD1|many|TRBV6-2/TRBV6-3
TGTGCCAGCAGGCTCCGGGACAGGGGGCTCGGCTATGGCTACACCTTC
CASRLRDRGLGYGYTF
>TRBJ1-2|.|many|TRBV27
TGTGCCAGCAGTTTAAGCGGCCAGGGAACCTATGGCTACACCTTC
CASSLSGQGTYGYTF
>TRBJ2-7|TRBD1|many|TRBV5-1
TGCGCCAGCAGCTGGGACAGGGTAAGGGGCTACGAGCAGTACTTC
CASSWDRVRGYEQYF
>TRBJ1-1|.|many|TRBV29-1
TGCAGCGTTATAGAGATGAACACTGAAGCTTTCTTT
CSVIEMNTEAFF
>TRBJ1-5|.|many|TRBV5-1
TGCGCCAGCAGCCCGGACAGTTCAAGGCAGCCCCAGCATTTT
CASSPDSSRQPQHF
>TRBJ2-1|TRBD2|many|TRBV9
TGTGCCAGCAGCGTAAGCGGGGCGGGGAATGAGCAGTTCTTC
CASSVSGAGNEQFF
>TRBJ2-3|.|many|TRBV20-1
TGCAGTGCTCAGAGGAGGTGGGGCACAGATACGCAGTATTTT
CSAQRRWGTDTQYF
>TRBJ2-1|.|many|TRBV7-7
TGTGCTAAAGGGGATGAGCAGTTCTTC
CAKGDEQFF
>TRBJ1-1|TRBD1|many|TRBV5-1
TGCGCCAGCAGCTTCTCCCGGGACAGGGGTCTGAACACTGAAGCTTTCTTT
CASSFSRDRGLNTEAFF
>TRBJ2-5|.|.|TRBV10-3
TGTGCCATCTGTTTAAGGTTGTTGGGTAATTACTACCAAGAGACCCAGTACTTC
CAICLRLLGNYYQETQYF
>TRBJ1-5|.|many|TRBV27
TGTGCCAGCAGTTTATCCTCAGACGTGCAGCCCCAGCATTTT
CASSLSSDVQPQHF
>TRBJ2-7|.|.|TRBV28
TGTGCCAGCAGTTTAGAAGCGGATCCATCCTACGAGCAGTACTTC
CASSLEADPSYEQYF
>TRBJ2-3|.|many|TRBV20-1
TGCAGCGCCGAGGGCAGTGCGGCAGATACGCAGTATTTT
CSAEGSAADTQYF
>TRBJ2-3|.|few|TRBV5-1
TGCGCCAGCAGCTTGGTCGGGGGTGTGGGAGATACGCAGTATTTT
CASSLVGGVGDTQYF
>TRBJ2-1|.|many|TRBV25-1
TGTGCCAGCATTTTATACAATGAGCAGTTCTTC
CASILYNEQFF